Listed below are T cell receptor beta chains from one sample, sequenced in a study of cytotoxic CD8 clonotypes in ibrutinib-treated CLL. Sequenced by immunoSEQ multiplex PCR; TCRdb stores in-frame clones only, minus some. The sample shows roughly 300,000 clones, approximately 76% of them seen only once. Sample: PBMCs, taken at disease progression, from a patient treated with ibrutinib. The source is a human donor with chronic lymphocytic leukemia. Both conserved end residues are part of each CDR3. The D gene is left open where the match is weak.

V gene: TRBV29-1; J gene: TRBJ2-1; D gene: -; CDR3 protein: CSVEWGRLFF; CDR3 DNA: TGCAGCGTTGAGTGGGGGAGGCTGTTCTTC
V gene: TRBV4-1; J gene: TRBJ2-2; D gene: TRBD2; CDR3 protein: CASRGGGAGGELFF; CDR3 DNA: TGCGCCAGCAGGGGCGGGGGGGCTGGCGGGGAGCTGTTTTTT
V gene: TRBV4-1; J gene: TRBJ2-2; D gene: TRBD2; CDR3 protein: CASSLPGGTGELFF; CDR3 DNA: TGCGCCAGCAGCCTCCCCGGGGGGACCGGGGAGCTGTTTTTT
V gene: TRBV18; J gene: TRBJ2-2; D gene: TRBD1; CDR3 protein: CASSPLLTGENTGELFF; CDR3 DNA: TGTGCCAGCTCACCACTTCTAACAGGGGAGAACACCGGGGAGCTGTTTTTT
V gene: TRBV4-1; J gene: TRBJ2-7; D gene: -; CDR3 protein: CASSWGYEQYF; CDR3 DNA: TGCGCCAGCAGCTGGGGTTACGAGCAGTACTTC
V gene: TRBV7-6; J gene: TRBJ2-7; D gene: TRBD2; CDR3 protein: CASSSKLAGIDEQYF; CDR3 DNA: TGTGCCAGCAGCTCTAAACTAGCGGGAATCGACGAGCAGTACTTC
V gene: TRBV7-2; J gene: TRBJ2-1; D gene: -; CDR3 protein: CASSKPANEQFF; CDR3 DNA: TGTGCCAGCAGCAAACCCGCCAATGAGCAGTTCTTC
V gene: TRBV5-1; J gene: TRBJ1-5; D gene: -; CDR3 protein: CASSLMPGGNQPQHF; CDR3 DNA: TGCGCCAGCAGCCTGATGCCGGGTGGCAATCAGCCCCAGCATTTT
V gene: TRBV29-1; J gene: TRBJ2-5; D gene: TRBD2; CDR3 protein: CSVWEGSLTQYF; CDR3 DNA: TGCAGCGTTTGGGAGGGTTCACTGACCCAGTACTTC
V gene: TRBV5-6; J gene: TRBJ1-4; D gene: -; CDR3 protein: CASSSRLRQWNEKLFF; CDR3 DNA: TGTGCCAGCAGCTCCCGTCTGAGACAGTGGAATGAAAAACTGTTTTTT